The rows below give T cell receptor beta chains drawn from one sample of a study of blood T cell repertoires in COVID-19. Clones were sequenced by immunoSEQ multiplex PCR, and TCRdb holds only the in-frame ones, with some missing. Of about 110,000 clones listed, around 90% were seen once; the top ten hold under 2.5%. The source material was peripheral blood. These receptors were collected from a human donor in a cohort sampled during active COVID-19. CDR3s include the opening cysteine and the closing phenylalanine or tryptophan. Fields, in order: CDR3 length, D gene, clone size, J gene, V gene, CDR3 protein, CDR3 DNA. The D gene is left open where the match is weak. Some rows mark clone size as missing; the rest say once, few, many or name a class of expanded clone.

>14|.|.|TRBJ2-1|TRBV7-3
CASSATTGNNEQFF
TGTGCCAGCAGCGCAACTACAGGGAACAATGAGCAGTTCTTC
>15|TRBD1|.|TRBJ2-3|TRBV3-1/TRBV3-2
CASSLDRVVTDTQYF
TGTGCCAGCAGTCTGGACAGGGTGGTAACAGATACGCAGTATTTT
>14|.|.|TRBJ2-3|TRBV19
CASSARTAPDTQYF
TGTGCCAGTAGTGCCCGGACAGCCCCAGATACGCAGTATTTT
>15|.|.|TRBJ2-3|TRBV7-3
CASSPGGPRTDTQYF
TGTGCCAGCAGCCCAGGAGGGCCCCGCACAGATACGCAGTATTTT
>15|TRBD2|.|TRBJ2-7|TRBV7-8
CASRSRPSGSYEQYF
TGTGCCAGCCGCTCGAGGCCTAGCGGAAGCTACGAGCAGTACTTC
>17|.|.|TRBJ1-2|TRBV4-2
CASSQSFTGQGGYGYTF
TGTGCCAGCAGCCAGTCGTTTACTGGGCAGGGCGGCTATGGCTACACCTTC
>17|TRBD2|.|TRBJ2-2|TRBV7-8
CASSFQAGGPRTGELFF
TGTGCCAGCAGCTTCCAAGCGGGAGGGCCCCGCACCGGGGAGCTGTTTTTT
>13|TRBD1|once|TRBJ2-7|TRBV9
CASSRDGQGEQYF
TGTGCCAGCAGCCGAGATGGACAGGGGGAGCAGTACTTC
>12|.|.|TRBJ2-5|TRBV6-5
CASSSQQETQYF
TGTGCCAGCAGTTCCCAGCAAGAGACCCAGTACTTC
>15|.|.|TRBJ1-2|TRBV28
CASSLIGHPNYGYTF
TGTGCCAGCAGTTTAATCGGACACCCTAACTATGGCTACACCTTC
>17|.|few|TRBJ1-4|TRBV15
CATSREGAGRTNEKLFF
TGTGCCACCAGCAGAGAAGGGGCAGGGCGAACTAATGAAAAACTGTTTTTT
>15|.|.|TRBJ2-7|TRBV18
CASSRSTEEIYEQYF
TGTGCCAGCTCACGTTCGACAGAGGAGATTTACGAGCAGTACTTC
>14|TRBD1|.|TRBJ2-7|TRBV29-1
CSVRSQGATLEQYF
TGCAGCGTTCGATCTCAGGGGGCGACATTAGAGCAGTACTTC
>16|.|once|TRBJ1-5|TRBV3-1/TRBV3-2
CASSPLGGASNQPQHF
TGTGCCAGCAGCCCCCTGGGAGGGGCTAGCAATCAGCCCCAGCATTTT
>15|.|.|TRBJ1-1|TRBV6-5
CASIYRGDMNTEAFF
TGTGCCAGCATCTACCGGGGGGACATGAACACTGAAGCTTTCTTT
>17|.|.|TRBJ1-6|TRBV5-1
CASSLVGGTAYNSPLHF
TGCGCCAGCAGCTTGGTTGGGGGGACGGCCTATAATTCACCCCTCCACTTT